The present T cell receptor beta chain was sequenced within a study of somatic mutations in cytotoxic T cells in rheumatoid arthritis. Study details: Flow-sorting brought some V beta antibody-stained T-cell populations to nearly 100% purity, V beta1+ cells sequenced for TCRB among them.

Produced via immunoSEQ multiplex PCR; TCRdb's table is partial and in-frame only. The sample has around 24,000 clones; roughly 80% are singletons. Germline assignment: CDR1 LNHDA and CDR2 SQIVND (reference sequence). There are 16 residues in the CDR3. J lost 4 bases, V lost 7 bases, and 11 bases had no gene match. Flow cytometry was used to check the purity of CD4+ and CD8+ cells, which had been isolated by positive magnetic bead selection. The chain recombines TRBV19 with TRBJ2-1, with 9 bases fitting TRBD2. The receptor comes from a man aged 50 to 60 in good health. The sample consisted of CD8+ T cells sorted from blood. The CDR3 DNA reads TGTGCCAGTAAGGAAGATGCTAGCGGGATTTACAATGAGCAGTTCTTC. Translation gives CASKEDASGIYNEQFF.